Each of the 3 T cell receptor beta chains below was sequenced from the same sample in a study of tumor-infiltrating lymphocytes in primary liver carcinoma. Germline DNA was also extracted, and blood RNA derived from unsorted whole blood. Starting material of 400 to 600 ng total RNA yielded TCR beta cDNA via a constant-region primer. Nested multiplex PCR, run for three rounds with slightly modified ARM-PCR, yielded TCR beta libraries. It was with TRBV1-TRBV30 forward primers and a C-beta reverse primer that the first two PCR rounds were run, at about 10 cycles each. MiXCR was run by TCRdb on the multiplex PCR reads, yielding one entry per CDR3 protein. This table has fewer than 250,000 distinct CDR3 sequences, roughly two thirds appearing once. Sequencing used peripheral blood. These receptors were collected from a woman aged 55-70 years with primary liver carcinoma and hepatitis B virus infection.

This clonotype was recorded at least ten times. V and J are TRBV11-3 and TRBJ2-2, with TRBD1 matching over 8 bases. Germline-derived CDR1 and CDR2 are SGHNT and YENEEA. J lost 3 bases, V lost 1 base, and 4 bases had no gene match. This CDR3 has 16 residues. CDR3 nucleotides: TGTGCCAGCAGCTTAGGAACAGGGGGGTACACCGGGGAGCTGTTTTTT. Translation: CASSLGTGGYTGELFF.

A word on this clonotype: Since a much larger clone is just one base distant, this may be a read error. The gene calls are TRBV12-3 or TRBV12-4 and TRBJ2-7; D gene ambiguous. V lost 6 bases and J 3 bases, leaving 15 bases between the germline ends. This CDR3 has 14 residues. The CDR3, as DNA: TGTGCCAGCAGCACGGCCCCCCTGGGCTACGAGCAGTACTTC. This gives the protein CASSTAPLGYEQYF.

The chain has TRBV11-2 and TRBJ2-2, with 9 bases lining up with TRBD1. Unmatched junction bases numbered 17, after V lost 9 bases and J lost 9 bases. CDR3 length: 16 residues. CDR1 and CDR2 (germline): SGHAT, FQNNGV. Here the CDR3 reads CASRPTGTGSIRELFF. CDR3 DNA: TGTGCCAGTAGACCAACCGGGACAGGGTCTATCCGGGAGCTGTTTTTT.